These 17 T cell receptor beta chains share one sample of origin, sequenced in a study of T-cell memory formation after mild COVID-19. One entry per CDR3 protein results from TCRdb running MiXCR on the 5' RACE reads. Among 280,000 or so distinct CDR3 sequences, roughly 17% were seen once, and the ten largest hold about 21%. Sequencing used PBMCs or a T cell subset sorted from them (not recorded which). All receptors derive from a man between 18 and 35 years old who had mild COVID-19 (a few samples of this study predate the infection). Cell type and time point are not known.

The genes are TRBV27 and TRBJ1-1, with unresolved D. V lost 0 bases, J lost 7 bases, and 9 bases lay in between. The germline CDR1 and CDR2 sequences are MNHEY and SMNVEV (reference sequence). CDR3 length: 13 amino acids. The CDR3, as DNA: TGTGCCAGCAGTTTATCCGGCTCCTTTGAAGCTTTCTTT. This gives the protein CASSLSGSFEAFF.

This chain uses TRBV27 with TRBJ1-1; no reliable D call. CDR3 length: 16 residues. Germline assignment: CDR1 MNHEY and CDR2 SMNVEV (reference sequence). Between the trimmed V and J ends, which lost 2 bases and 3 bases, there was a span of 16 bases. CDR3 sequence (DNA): TGTGCCAGCAGTTTAACCCGGACCGCCGGGCACACTGAAGCTTTCTTT. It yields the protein CASSLTRTAGHTEAFF.

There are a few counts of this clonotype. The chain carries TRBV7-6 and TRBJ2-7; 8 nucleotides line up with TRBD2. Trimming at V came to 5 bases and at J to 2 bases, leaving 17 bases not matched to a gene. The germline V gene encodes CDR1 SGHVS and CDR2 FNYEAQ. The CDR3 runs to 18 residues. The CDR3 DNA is TGTGCCAGCAGCACAGGCCCGACTGTAGCGGGGCTGACCTACGAGCAGTACTTC. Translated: CASSTGPTVAGLTYEQYF.

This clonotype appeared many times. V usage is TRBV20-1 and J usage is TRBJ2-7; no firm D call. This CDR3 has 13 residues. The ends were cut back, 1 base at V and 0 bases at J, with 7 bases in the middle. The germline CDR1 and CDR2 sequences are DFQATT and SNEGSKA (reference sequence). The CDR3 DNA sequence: TGCAGTGCTAGAGTAGAACCCTCCTACGAGCAGTACTTC. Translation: CSARVEPSYEQYF.

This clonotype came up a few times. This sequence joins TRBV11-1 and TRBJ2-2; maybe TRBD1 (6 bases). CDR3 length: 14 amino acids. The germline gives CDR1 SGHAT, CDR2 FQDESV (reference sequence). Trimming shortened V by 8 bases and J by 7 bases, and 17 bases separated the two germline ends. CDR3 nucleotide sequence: TGTGCCAGCGGAAGGACAGCTTTGGGCGGGGAGCTGTTTTTT. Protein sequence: CASGRTALGGELFF.

CDR3: CSAEGFRGANYGYTF. In DNA form, the CDR3 reads TGCAGCGCCGAAGGGTTCAGGGGGGCTAACTATGGCTACACCTTC. The chain links TRBV29-1 to TRBJ1-2; 7 bases line up with TRBD1. This CDR3 spans 15 amino acids. J lost 0 bases, V lost 7 bases, and 11 bases had no gene match. Germline V gene lookup returns CDR1 SQVTM and CDR2 ANQGSEA.

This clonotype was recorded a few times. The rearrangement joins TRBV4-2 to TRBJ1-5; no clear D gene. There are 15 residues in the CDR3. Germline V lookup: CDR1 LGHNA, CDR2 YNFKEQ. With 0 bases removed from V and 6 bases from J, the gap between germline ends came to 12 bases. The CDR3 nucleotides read TGTGCCAGCAGCCAAGAATCCGGGGTAGGTCAGCCCCAGCATTTT. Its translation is CASSQESGVGQPQHF.

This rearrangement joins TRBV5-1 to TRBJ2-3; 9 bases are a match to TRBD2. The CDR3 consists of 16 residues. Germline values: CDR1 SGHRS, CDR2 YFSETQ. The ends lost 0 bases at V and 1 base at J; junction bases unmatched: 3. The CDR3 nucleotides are TGCGCCAGCAGCTTGGGCTCTAGCGGGGGCACAGATACGCAGTATTTT. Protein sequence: CASSLGSSGGTDTQYF.

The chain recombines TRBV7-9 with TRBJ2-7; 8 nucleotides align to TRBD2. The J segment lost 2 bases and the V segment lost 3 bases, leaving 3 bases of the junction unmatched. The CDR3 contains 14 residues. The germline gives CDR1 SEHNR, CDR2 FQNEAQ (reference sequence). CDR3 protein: CASSFHSGTYEQYF. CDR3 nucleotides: TGTGCCAGCAGCTTCCATAGCGGGACCTACGAGCAGTACTTC.

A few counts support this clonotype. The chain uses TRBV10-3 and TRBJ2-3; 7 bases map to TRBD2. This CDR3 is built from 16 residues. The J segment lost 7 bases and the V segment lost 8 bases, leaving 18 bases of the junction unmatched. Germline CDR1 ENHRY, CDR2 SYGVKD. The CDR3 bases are TGTGCCATCGCACTCCAGGATGCGGGGGTTGGATATACGCAGTATTTT. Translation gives CAIALQDAGVGYTQYF.

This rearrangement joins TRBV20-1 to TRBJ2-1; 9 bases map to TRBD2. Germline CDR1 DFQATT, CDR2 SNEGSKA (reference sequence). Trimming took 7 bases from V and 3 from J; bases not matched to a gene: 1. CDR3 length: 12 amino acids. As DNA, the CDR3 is TGCAGTGGAGCGGGGGGCTACAATGAGCAGTTCTTC. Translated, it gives CSGAGGYNEQFF.

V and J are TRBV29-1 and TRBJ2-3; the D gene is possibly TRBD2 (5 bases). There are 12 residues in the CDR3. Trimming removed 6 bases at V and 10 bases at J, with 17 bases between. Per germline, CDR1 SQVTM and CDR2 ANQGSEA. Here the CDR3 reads CSVQRDGESQYF. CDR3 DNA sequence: TGCAGCGTCCAAAGGGATGGGGAGTCGCAGTATTTT.

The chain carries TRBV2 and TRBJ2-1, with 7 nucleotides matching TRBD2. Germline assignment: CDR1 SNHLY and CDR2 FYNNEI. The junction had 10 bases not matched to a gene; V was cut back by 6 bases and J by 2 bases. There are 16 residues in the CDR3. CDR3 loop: CASRESGDPPYNEQFF. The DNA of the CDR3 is TGTGCCAGCAGAGAAAGCGGGGACCCCCCCTACAATGAGCAGTTCTTC.

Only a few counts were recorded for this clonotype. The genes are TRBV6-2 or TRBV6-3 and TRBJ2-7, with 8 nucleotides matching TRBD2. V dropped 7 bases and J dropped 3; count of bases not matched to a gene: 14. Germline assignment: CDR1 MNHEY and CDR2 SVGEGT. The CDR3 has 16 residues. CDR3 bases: TGTGCCAGCACCCCCCCGGGACTAGAGGACCTCTACGAGCAGTACTTC. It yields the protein CASTPPGLEDLYEQYF.

This chain's CDR3 is CASSPGGTGVNQPQHF. The CDR3 DNA is TGTGCCAGCAGCCCTGGAGGGACAGGGGTTAATCAGCCCCAGCATTTT. The chain combines TRBV9 with TRBJ1-5, with 10 bases fitting TRBD1. J gave up 4 bases and V 4 bases, and 8 bases lay outside the gene matches. This CDR3 contains 16 residues. Germline CDR1 is SGDLS and CDR2 is YYNGEE.

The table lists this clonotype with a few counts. The CDR3 sequence is CASSYFRSGELFF. The CDR3 DNA follows: TGTGCCAGCAGTTATTTTCGGTCCGGGGAGCTGTTTTTT. The V gene is TRBV6-2 or TRBV6-3, the J gene TRBJ2-2; D is unclear. Germline lookup yields CDR1 MNHEY and CDR2 SVGEGT. V lost 3 bases and J lost 6, with 8 bases in between. This CDR3 spans 13 amino acids.

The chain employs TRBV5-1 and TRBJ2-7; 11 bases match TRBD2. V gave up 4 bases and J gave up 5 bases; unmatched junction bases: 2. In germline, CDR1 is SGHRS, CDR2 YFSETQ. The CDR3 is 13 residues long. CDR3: CASSMGLADEQYF. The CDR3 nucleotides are TGCGCCAGCAGCATGGGACTAGCGGACGAGCAGTACTTC.